The present T cell receptor beta chain was sequenced within a study of cytomegalovirus exposure and HLA in healthy donors. The germline gives CDR1 MNHEY, CDR2 SVGAGI. The CDR3 covers 15 residues. With 4 bases removed from V and 6 bases from J, the gap between germline ends came to 15 bases. Method: immunoSEQ multiplex PCR; TCRdb's copy keeps in-frame clones and lacks some. The sample gives 150,000 to 180,000 clones, 85% to 90% of which show up once; about 2.2% is in the top ten. The sequenced sample was PBMCs. This TCR derives from a human donor in good health. The rearrangement links TRBV6-5 to TRBJ2-2; TRBD1 is a possible D gene (6 bases). The CDR3 sequence is CASSSSSGAAGELFF. The CDR3 DNA is TGTGCCAGCAGTTCGTCCTCAGGGGCTGCCGGGGAGCTGTTTTTT.